The T cell receptor beta chain under discussion was sequenced for a study of cytomegalovirus exposure and HLA in healthy donors. Germline V CDR1 and CDR2: SNHLY, FYNNEI. The CDR3 extends over 17 amino acids. V lost 7 bases, J lost 0 bases, and 19 bases lay in between. This clone was found a few times. PCR was performed using 60 Vbeta and 13 Jbeta primers. Here immunoSEQ multiplex PCR was the method, and the copy in TCRdb shows in-frame clones only, minus some. This table holds under 150,000 clones, about 82% found once. The receptor was isolated from a boy aged 5 to 17 in good health and CMV-seronegative. The rearrangement uses TRBV2 and TRBJ2-1, with D maybe TRBD2 (6 bases). Input material: PBMCs. CDR3 protein: CASNRPWEDGSYNEQFF. CDR3 DNA: TGTGCCAGCAACCGACCCTGGGAGGACGGCTCCTACAATGAGCAGTTCTTC.